These 22 T cell receptor beta chains were all obtained from the same sample, sequenced in a study of blood T cell repertoires in COVID-19 (dated by TCRdb to 2018 to 2021). Library preparation employed the immunoSEQ multiplex PCR assay. TCRdb holds this immuneACCESS table with in-frame rearrangements only. Some clones are missing; in checked studies, unresolved V genes explain under half, and the rest has no known cause. The sample records under 250,000 clones, 85% to 90% of which are singletons. The leading ten clones occupy less than 3% of the sample. The sequenced material came from peripheral blood. The receptors originated from a man under 40 with COVID-19, enrolled during active disease.

This clone was picked up one time. This chain links TRBV19 with TRBJ2-1; D is perhaps TRBD2 (6 bases). Looked up from germline, CDR1 is LNHDA and CDR2 is SQIVND (reference sequence). The germline V and J ends were trimmed by 6 bases and 1 base, with 7 bases remaining between them. This CDR3 is 13 amino acids long. This CDR3 reads CASRRGSYNEQFF. The CDR3 DNA reads TGTGCCAGTAGACGGGGGTCCTACAATGAGCAGTTCTTC.

This chain uses TRBV3-1 (or the pseudogene TRBV3-2) with TRBJ1-6; the match to TRBD1 covers 7 bases. Germline trimming cut 1 base from V and 16 bases from J; bases unmatched to any gene: 7. This CDR3 is built from 13 residues. In germline, CDR1 is LGHDT, CDR2 YNNKEL (reference sequence). CDR3 in amino acids: CASSQGQQGQLHF. The DNA of the CDR3 is TGTGCCAGCAGCCAAGGTCAACAGGGGCAGCTCCACTTT.

The chain couples TRBV4-1 to TRBJ2-3; the D gene is possibly TRBD1 (5 bases). CDR3 length: 16 amino acids. Trimming shortened V by 0 bases and J by 5 bases, and 15 bases separated the two germline ends. The germline V gene encodes CDR1 MGHRA and CDR2 YSYEKL. This CDR3 reads CASSQDRGSLGDTQYF. The CDR3 DNA is TGCGCCAGCAGCCAAGATAGGGGCTCCCTAGGAGATACGCAGTATTTT.

This clone occurred once. The rearrangement uses TRBV30 and TRBJ1-5, with TRBD1 matching 7 bases. CDR1 and CDR2 (germline): GTSNPN, SVGIG (reference sequence). Trimming cost V 0 bases and J 1 base; bases outside gene matches: 12. CDR3 length equals 18 residues. The CDR3 sequence: CAWSVQRTGGVSNQPQHF. In nucleotides, the CDR3 is TGTGCCTGGAGTGTACAACGGACAGGAGGGGTGAGCAATCAGCCCCAGCATTTT.

The J gene is TRBJ2-3, the V gene TRBV7-2, with a weak D call TRBD2 (6 bases). Germline V lookup: CDR1 SGHTA, CDR2 FQGNSA. The CDR3 extends over 16 amino acids. Trimming left V 3 bases short and J 2 bases short, with 15 bases between. Here the CDR3 reads CASSFSLARNTDTQYF. As DNA, the CDR3 is TGTGCCAGCAGCTTCTCTCTAGCGAGAAACACAGATACGCAGTATTTT.

The table lists this clone with a count of one. The DNA for the CDR3 is TGTGCCAGCAGTTTATCGAAAAAGGGACTCTACAATGAGCAGTTCTTC. It codes for CASSLSKKGLYNEQFF. The V and J genes are TRBV28 and TRBJ2-1; D is possibly TRBD2 (6 bases). V was shortened by 1 base and J by 3 bases, with 13 bases between the two germline ends. Germline V gene data show CDR1 as MDHEN and CDR2 as SYDVKM. The CDR3 extends over 16 amino acids.

The chain links TRBV5-1 to TRBJ1-3; 7 positions agree with TRBD1. Per germline, CDR1 SGHRS and CDR2 YFSETQ. The V gene end was trimmed by 0 bases and the J gene end by 0 bases; junction bases not matched to a gene: 6. The CDR3 has 17 amino acids. CDR3 in amino acids: CASSLGGTAFSGNTIYF. The CDR3 DNA reads as TGCGCCAGCAGCTTGGGAGGGACAGCCTTCTCTGGAAACACCATATATTTT. Combining the CDR3 with reference TRBV5-1 and TRBJ1-3 gives the whole variable domain KAGVTQTPRYLIKTRGQQVTLSCSPISGHRSVSWYQQTPGQGLQFLFEYFSETQRNKGNFPGRFSGRQFSNSRSEMNVSTLELGDSALYLCASSLGGTAFSGNTIYFGEGSWLTVV.

The chain couples TRBV7-9 to TRBJ2-1, with a weak D call TRBD2 (7 bases). Germline V gene sequence: CDR1 SEHNR, CDR2 FQNEAQ (reference sequence). Trimming took off 1 base at V and 10 bases at J, with 26 bases between the two ends. The CDR3 totals 18 residues. The CDR3 coding sequence is TGTGCCAGCAGCTTAGTAGCGGCACTGGCGGGGGCCCTCGGGGAGCAGTTCTTC. As protein: CASSLVAALAGALGEQFF.

This CDR3 is CASTGTGGYEQYF. CDR3 in DNA: TGTGCCAGCACCGGGACAGGGGGCTACGAGCAGTACTTC. The J gene is TRBJ2-7, the V gene TRBV28, with 11 bases lining up with TRBD1. Losses at the gene ends were 7 bases for V and 3 bases for J; bases not matched to a gene: 2. This CDR3 is 13 amino acids long. The V gene's germline CDR1 is MDHEN and CDR2 SYDVKM.

The rearrangement joins TRBV7-2 to TRBJ1-2; 9 bases map to TRBD1. The CDR3 has 16 residues. The ends lost 0 bases at V and 4 bases at J; junction bases unmatched: 6. CDR1 is SGHTA, CDR2 FQGNSA, per germline. The CDR3 reads CASSLAGTGLGYGYTF. In DNA form, the CDR3 reads TGTGCCAGCAGCTTAGCCGGGACAGGGTTGGGCTATGGCTACACCTTC.

The chain recombines TRBV28 with TRBJ1-6, with D perhaps matching TRBD1 (5 bases). Germline CDR1 and CDR2: MDHEN and SYDVKM. Trimming took 2 bases from V and 9 from J, leaving 14 bases between them. The CDR3 is made up of 15 amino acids. The CDR3 bases are TGTGCCAGCAGTTTAGGGCAGGGCCGAGCTTCACCCCTCCACTTT. Its translation is CASSLGQGRASPLHF.

This clone was detected only once. The chain recombines TRBV19 with TRBJ2-7, with a possible D match to TRBD1 (6 bases). V was pared by 6 bases and J by 2 bases, with 14 bases between. Germline values: CDR1 LNHDA, CDR2 SQIVND (reference sequence). This CDR3 is built from 14 residues. The CDR3 sequence: CASSLSGTPYEQYF. CDR3 nucleotides: TGTGCCAGTAGCCTTTCCGGGACACCCTACGAGCAGTACTTC.

This rearrangement joins TRBV5-1 to TRBJ1-1; 9 nucleotides line up with TRBD1. Looked up from germline, CDR1 is SGHRS and CDR2 is YFSETQ. The CDR3 extends over 14 amino acids. Germline trimming cut 5 bases from V and 2 bases from J; bases unmatched to any gene: 4. CDR3 bases: TGCGCCAGCAGGTTACAGGGGGCCAACACTGAAGCTTTCTTT. This translates into CASRLQGANTEAFF.

V is TRBV28 and J is TRBJ2-7, with TRBD2 identical over 11 bases. This CDR3 spans 15 amino acids. V lost 7 bases to trimming and J lost 5 bases; unmatched junction nucleotides: 10. Germline loops: CDR1 MDHEN, CDR2 SYDVKM. The CDR3 DNA is TGTGCCAGCATCCCTAGCGGGAGGAATGCCAACGAGCAGTACTTC. It specifies CASIPSGRNANEQYF. Variable domain in full (rest from reference TRBV28 and TRBJ2-7): DVKVTQSSRYLVKRTGEKVFLECVQDMDHENMFWYRQDPGLGLRLIYFSYDVKMKEKGDIPEGYSVSREKKERFSLILESASTNQTSMYLCASIPSGRNANEQYFGPGTRLTVT.

The chain couples TRBV7-9 to TRBJ1-6; D perhaps matches TRBD1 (5 bases). The V end was cut by 3 bases, the J end by 8 bases, with 5 bases between. The CDR3 has 12 residues. CDR1 and CDR2 (germline): SEHNR, FQNEAQ (reference sequence). Written as DNA, the CDR3 is TGTGCCAGCAGCTTCAGGGATTCACCCCTCCACTTT. Translation gives CASSFRDSPLHF.

This clone was seen a few times. The chain combines TRBV7-8 with TRBJ1-2; D is unresolved. Trimming removed 2 bases from V and 4 bases from J, with 5 bases in between. From germline, CDR1 is SGHVS and CDR2 FQNEAQ. CDR3 length equals 12 residues. For the CDR3, the DNA is TGTGCCAGCAGCTTATCGGGCTATGGCTACACCTTC. This codes for CASSLSGYGYTF.

The chain is built from TRBV28 and TRBJ2-7; 9 bases are shared with TRBD2. The V segment lost 2 bases and the J segment 4 bases; nucleotides outside the gene matches: 12. The CDR3 consists of 17 residues. Per germline, CDR1 MDHEN and CDR2 SYDVKM. CDR3 in DNA: TGTGCCAGCAGTTTACCTATTAGCGGGAGATCAGGGTACGAGCAGTACTTC. It translates to CASSLPISGRSGYEQYF.

The chain is built from TRBV7-3 and TRBJ2-7; D not resolved. V dropped 6 bases and J dropped 3 bases, with 12 bases sitting between them. Germline V gives CDR1 SGHTA, CDR2 FQGTGA. CDR3 length equals 13 residues. In DNA, the CDR3 is TGTGCCAGCAGTTACAATGTGTACTACGAGCAGTACTTC. Protein sequence: CASSYNVYYEQYF.

The chain employs TRBV5-4 and TRBJ2-3; tentatively, D is TRBD1 (7 bases). CDR1 SGHNT and CDR2 YYREEE come from the germline V gene (reference sequence). V was shortened by 3 bases and J by 2 bases, with 13 bases between the two germline ends. The CDR3 sequence is 15 residues long. The CDR3 loop reads CASSSQGGPTDTQYF. CDR3 in DNA: TGTGCCAGCAGCTCCCAGGGGGGCCCCACAGATACGCAGTATTTT.

DNA for the CDR3: TGCGCCAGCAGCAAGACTAGCGGGGCAACGAACACCGGGGAGCTGTTTTTT. It specifies CASSKTSGATNTGELFF. The chain has TRBV5-1 and TRBJ2-2; 11 positions agree with TRBD2. Germline V gives CDR1 SGHRS, CDR2 YFSETQ. There are 17 residues in the CDR3. Trimming took 4 bases from V and 0 from J; bases not matched to a gene: 5.

This clone was seen just once. The V and J genes are TRBV19 and TRBJ2-1; 9 bases match TRBD2. The germline gives CDR1 LNHDA, CDR2 SQIVND (reference sequence). The junction had 9 bases not matched to a gene; V was cut back by 3 bases and J by 6 bases. There are 16 residues in the CDR3. The CDR3 loop reads CASSIPRTSGSNEQFF. In DNA form, the CDR3 reads TGTGCCAGTAGTATTCCGCGAACTAGCGGGTCCAATGAGCAGTTCTTC. Combining the CDR3 with reference TRBV19 and TRBJ2-1 gives the whole variable domain DGGITQSPKYLFRKEGQNVTLSCEQNLNHDAMYWYRQDPGQGLRLIYYSQIVNDFQKGDIAEGYSVSREKKESFPLTVTSAQKNPTAFYLCASSIPRTSGSNEQFFGPGTRLTVL.

This chain links TRBV6-5 with TRBJ1-2; the match to TRBD1 covers 7 bases. V lost 7 bases and J lost 2; bases outside the gene matches: 4. This CDR3 region has 13 residues. Germline-derived CDR1 and CDR2 are MNHEY and SVGAGI. CDR3 sequence reads: CASMLQGNYGYTF. The CDR3 DNA sequence: TGTGCCAGCATGCTACAGGGGAACTATGGCTACACCTTC.